This T cell receptor (beta chain) stems from a study of blood T cell repertoires in COVID-19. Across the whole study: PBMCs, B-cell-depleted T cells, or T cells provided the cDNA or gDNA that made up the material.

Profiling relied on immunoSEQ multiplex PCR, and the TCRdb table lists in-frame clones only, not all of them. Here the sample spans around 150,000 clones, approximately 90% being singletons. The CDR3 contains 16 residues. The V end lost 4 bases, the J end lost 2 bases, and 15 bases lay between the germline ends. Germline V lookup: CDR1 LNHDA, CDR2 SQIVND (reference sequence). The sample consisted of peripheral blood. This TCR derives from a woman in her fifties or sixties with active or convalescent COVID-19. The genes are TRBV19 and TRBJ1-5; a possible D gene is TRBD1 (6 bases). The CDR3 reads CASSRPSAGGNQPQHF. CDR3 DNA sequence: TGTGCCAGTAGTAGGCCCTCGGCAGGGGGCAATCAGCCCCAGCATTTT.